Listed below are T cell receptor beta chains from one sample, sequenced in a study of T cell responses to AZD1222 COVID-19 vaccine. Measured with immunoSEQ multiplex PCR; TCRdb has only the in-frame clones, and not every one. The sample holds 140,000 or so clones; almost 90% are singletons and the top ten take around 3.5%. The material sequenced was peripheral blood, taken on day 0 of AZD1222 vaccination. The receptors were sampled from an adult in good health. CDR3s include the opening cysteine and the closing phenylalanine or tryptophan. The order of the fields is CDR3 protein, CDR3 DNA, clone size, J gene, V gene, D gene. D genes are given only for firm matches. Expanded clones get a size class; other rows say once, few or many, or leave the size out.

CATSRDGTGGFQPQHF	TGTGCCACCAGCAGAGATGGGACAGGGGGCTTTCAGCCCCAGCATTTT	NA	TRBJ1-5	TRBV15	TRBD1
CASSLGGLGPQDNEQFF	TGCGCCAGCAGCTTGGGGGGGCTGGGGCCCCAGGACAATGAGCAGTTCTTC	NA	TRBJ2-1	TRBV5-1	NA
CASSPNEAGLAVNEQFF	TGTGCCAGCTCACCAAATGAAGCAGGACTAGCGGTAAATGAGCAGTTCTTC	NA	TRBJ2-1	TRBV18	TRBD2
CATEDVTGRPEKLFF	TGTGCCACCGAGGATGTAACAGGGCGACCTGAAAAACTGTTTTTT	NA	TRBJ1-4	TRBV19	NA
CASSSLPAREDNEQFF	TGCGCCAGCAGCTCCCTTCCGGCCAGGGAGGACAATGAGCAGTTCTTC	NA	TRBJ2-1	TRBV5-1	NA
CSVERSGRPYNEQFF	TGCAGCGTTGAAAGGAGCGGGAGGCCCTACAATGAGCAGTTCTTC	NA	TRBJ2-1	TRBV29-1	TRBD2
CASSLAMGLRGEQFF	TGTGCCAGCAGCTTAGCGATGGGGCTCCGCGGTGAGCAGTTCTTC	NA	TRBJ2-1	TRBV7-2	NA
CASSRQSDTEAFF	TGTGCCAGCTCACGCCAGTCGGACACTGAAGCTTTCTTT	NA	TRBJ1-1	TRBV18	NA
CASSSISGGAGEKLFF	TGTGCCAGCAGCTCAATCTCAGGGGGCGCGGGTGAAAAACTGTTTTTT	NA	TRBJ1-4	TRBV7-6	TRBD1
CASSQGSFPYGEETQYF	TGCGCCAGCAGCCAAGGCTCATTCCCTTACGGGGAAGAGACCCAGTACTTC	once	TRBJ2-5	TRBV4-3	NA
CASSLRTGGTDTQYF	TGTGCCAGCAGCTTGAGGACAGGGGGCACAGATACGCAGTATTTT	NA	TRBJ2-3	TRBV11-3	TRBD1
CASSQVFGTESNQPQHF	TGTGCCAGCAGCCAAGTCTTCGGGACCGAGAGCAATCAGCCCCAGCATTTT	NA	TRBJ1-5	TRBV4-2	NA
CASNVDPRERTQYF	TGTGCCAGTAACGTCGACCCCAGGGAGCGGACCCAGTACTTC	NA	TRBJ2-5	TRBV19	NA
CASQTEDRYLNTEAFF	TGTGCCAGCCAAACTGAAGACAGGTATCTGAACACTGAAGCTTTCTTT	NA	TRBJ1-1	TRBV6-6	NA
CASSPRAGVGTDTQYF	TGTGCCAGCAGTCCGAGGGCGGGAGTTGGCACAGATACGCAGTATTTT	NA	TRBJ2-3	TRBV7-9	TRBD2
CASSSILTGKAEAFF	TGCGCCAGCAGTTCAATATTAACGGGTAAGGCCGAAGCTTTCTTT	NA	TRBJ1-1	TRBV4-1	NA
CASRPGQINEKLFF	TGCGCCAGCAGACCGGGACAGATAAATGAAAAACTGTTTTTT	NA	TRBJ1-4	TRBV5-1	TRBD1
CASSPLPDSRRDTEAFF	TGTGCCAGCAGCCCCCTACCGGACAGCCGGCGGGACACTGAAGCTTTCTTT	NA	TRBJ1-1	TRBV11-3	NA
CASSLVAGGAGELFF	TGTGCCAGCAGCTTAGTAGCGGGAGGGGCCGGGGAGCTGTTTTTT	once	TRBJ2-2	TRBV7-8	TRBD2
CASSWELVGAASYEQYF	TGTGCCAGCAGCTGGGAATTGGTGGGGGCGGCCTCCTACGAGCAGTACTTC	NA	TRBJ2-7	TRBV5-5	NA
CASSQDTGGPQHF	TGTGCCAGCAGCCAAGATACAGGGGGGCCCCAGCATTTT	NA	TRBJ1-5	TRBV3-1/TRBV3-2	TRBD1
CASSQGTGDYGYTF	TGTGCCAGCAGCCAAGGGACAGGGGACTATGGCTACACCTTC	NA	TRBJ1-2	TRBV3-1/TRBV3-2	TRBD1
CASQLAGTDTQYF	TGCGCCAGTCAACTAGCGGGCACAGATACGCAGTATTTT	once	TRBJ2-3	TRBV10-2	TRBD2
CASSQDRGQGQPQHF	TGCGCCAGCAGCCAAGACAGGGGGCAAGGGCAGCCCCAGCATTTT	NA	TRBJ1-5	TRBV4-1	TRBD1
CATSDGASGRTTDTQYF	TGTGCCACCAGTGACGGGGCTAGCGGGAGGACCACAGATACGCAGTATTTT	NA	TRBJ2-3	TRBV24-1	TRBD2
CASSLGRGGTDTQYF	TGTGCCAGCAGCTTAGGGAGGGGGGGTACAGATACGCAGTATTTT	NA	TRBJ2-3	TRBV7-2	NA
CASVPQGLAGRGGQFF	TGTGCCAGCGTCCCTCAGGGGCTAGCGGGCCGTGGGGGGCAGTTCTTC	NA	TRBJ2-1	TRBV2	TRBD2
CASSPWDLAGGRTDTQYF	TGTGCCAGCAGCCCATGGGACCTAGCGGGAGGACGCACAGATACGCAGTATTTT	NA	TRBJ2-3	TRBV6-2/TRBV6-3	TRBD2
CASSYSAGELFF	TGTGCCAGCAGTTACAGCGCCGGGGAGCTGTTTTTT	NA	TRBJ2-2	TRBV6-5	NA
CASRTSGTHNEQFF	TGCGCCAGCAGGACTAGCGGGACTCACAATGAGCAGTTCTTC	few	TRBJ2-1	TRBV10-2	TRBD2
CASSLGTSGMYEQYF	TGTGCCAGCAGTCTGGGTACTAGCGGGATGTACGAGCAGTACTTC	NA	TRBJ2-7	TRBV9	TRBD2
CASSLGASGSDEQFF	TGTGCCAGCAGCTTAGGGGCTAGCGGGAGTGACGAGCAGTTCTTC	NA	TRBJ2-1	TRBV11-3	TRBD2
CAISGGGLAGTSYEQYF	TGTGCCATCAGTGGCGGGGGACTAGCGGGAACTTCCTACGAGCAGTACTTC	NA	TRBJ2-7	TRBV10-3	TRBD2
CASSPNSAYGYTF	TGTGCCAGCAGTCCCAACAGCGCCTATGGCTACACCTTC	NA	TRBJ1-2	TRBV5-4	NA
CASSLVTKGQSEAFF	TGTGCCAGCTCACTAGTCACGAAAGGGCAGTCTGAAGCTTTCTTT	NA	TRBJ1-1	TRBV18	NA